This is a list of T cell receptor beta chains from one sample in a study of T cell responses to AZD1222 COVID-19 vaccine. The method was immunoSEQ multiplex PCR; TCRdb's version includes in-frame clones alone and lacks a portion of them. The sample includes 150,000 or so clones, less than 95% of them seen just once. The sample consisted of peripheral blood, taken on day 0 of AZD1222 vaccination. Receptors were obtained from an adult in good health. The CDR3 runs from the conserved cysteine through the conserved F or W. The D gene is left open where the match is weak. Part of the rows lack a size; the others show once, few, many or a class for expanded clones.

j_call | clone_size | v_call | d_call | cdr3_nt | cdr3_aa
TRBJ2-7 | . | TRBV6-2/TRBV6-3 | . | TGTGCCAGCAGTTACACCGACAGCTCCTACGAGCAGTACTTC | CASSYTDSSYEQYF
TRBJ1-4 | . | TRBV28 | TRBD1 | TGTGCCAGCAGTTTCACTTTGGGGACAGATGCAACTAATGAAAAACTGTTTTTT | CASSFTLGTDATNEKLFF
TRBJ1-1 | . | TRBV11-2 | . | TGTGCCAGCAGCCCCGAAGGAACGAACACTGAAGCTTTCTTT | CASSPEGTNTEAFF
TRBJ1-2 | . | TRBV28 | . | TGTGCCACCGGGCTAACCGGGGATGGCTACACCTTC | CATGLTGDGYTF
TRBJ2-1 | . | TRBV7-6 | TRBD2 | TGTGCCAGCAGCTCGAGGGGACTAGCAGACTACAATGAGCAGTTCTTC | CASSSRGLADYNEQFF
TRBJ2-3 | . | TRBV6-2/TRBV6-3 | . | TGTGCCAGCAGCCCCGACTTTCTCCTAGATACGCAGTATTTT | CASSPDFLLDTQYF
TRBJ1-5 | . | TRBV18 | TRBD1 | TGTGCCAGCTCGCCGGACAGGGGCAATCAGCCCCAGCATTTT | CASSPDRGNQPQHF
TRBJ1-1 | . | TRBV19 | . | TGTGCCAGTAGTATTGGTATTGAGGGACTCAAGACTGAAGCTTTCTTT | CASSIGIEGLKTEAFF
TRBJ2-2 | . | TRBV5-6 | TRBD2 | TGTGCCAGCAGCTTAAGCGGGAGGGCCTACACCGGGGAGCTGTTTTTT | CASSLSGRAYTGELFF
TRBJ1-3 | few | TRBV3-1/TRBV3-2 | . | TGTGCCAGCAGCCCTCGGGTTGACACCATATATTTT | CASSPRVDTIYF